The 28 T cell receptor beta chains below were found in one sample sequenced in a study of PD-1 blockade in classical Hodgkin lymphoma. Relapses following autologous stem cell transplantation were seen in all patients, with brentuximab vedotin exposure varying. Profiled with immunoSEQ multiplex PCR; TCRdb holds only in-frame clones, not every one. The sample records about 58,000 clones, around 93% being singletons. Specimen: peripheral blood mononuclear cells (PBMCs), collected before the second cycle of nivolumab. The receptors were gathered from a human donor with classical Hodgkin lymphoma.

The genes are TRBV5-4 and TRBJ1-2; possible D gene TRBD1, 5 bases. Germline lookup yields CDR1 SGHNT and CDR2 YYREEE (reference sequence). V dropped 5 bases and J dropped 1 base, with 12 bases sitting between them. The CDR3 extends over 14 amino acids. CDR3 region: CASSRSGGNYGYTF. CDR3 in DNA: TGTGCCAGCAGTCGAAGTGGGGGTAACTATGGCTACACCTTC.

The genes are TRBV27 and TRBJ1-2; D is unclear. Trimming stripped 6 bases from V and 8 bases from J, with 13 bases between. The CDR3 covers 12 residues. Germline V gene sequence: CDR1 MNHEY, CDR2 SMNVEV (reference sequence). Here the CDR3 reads CASSNITGGYTF. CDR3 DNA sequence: TGTGCCAGCAGCAATATTACGGGGGGCTACACCTTC.

CDR3 residues: CAWSVPPLTYRTDTQYF. CDR3 sequence (DNA): TGTGCCTGGAGTGTACCCCCTTTGACCTATCGTACAGATACGCAGTATTTT. The chain is built from TRBV30 and TRBJ2-3; D remains unclear. The CDR3 extends over 17 amino acids. Trimming pared 0 bases from V and 3 bases from J, leaving 19 bases between. CDR1 GTSNPN and CDR2 SVGIG come from the germline V gene (reference sequence).

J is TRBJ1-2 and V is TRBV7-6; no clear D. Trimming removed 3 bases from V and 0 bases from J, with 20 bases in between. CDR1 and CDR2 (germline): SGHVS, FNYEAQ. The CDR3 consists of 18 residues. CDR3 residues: CASSFLGGGGRANYGYTF. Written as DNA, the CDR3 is TGTGCCAGCAGCTTCCTCGGTGGAGGCGGGAGAGCTAACTATGGCTACACCTTC.

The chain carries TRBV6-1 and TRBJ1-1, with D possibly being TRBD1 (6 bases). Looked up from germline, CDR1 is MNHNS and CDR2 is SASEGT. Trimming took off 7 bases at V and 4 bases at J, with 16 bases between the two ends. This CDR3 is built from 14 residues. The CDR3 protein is CASTPSGGITEAFF. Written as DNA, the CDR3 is TGTGCCAGCACCCCGAGTGGGGGCATCACTGAAGCTTTCTTT.

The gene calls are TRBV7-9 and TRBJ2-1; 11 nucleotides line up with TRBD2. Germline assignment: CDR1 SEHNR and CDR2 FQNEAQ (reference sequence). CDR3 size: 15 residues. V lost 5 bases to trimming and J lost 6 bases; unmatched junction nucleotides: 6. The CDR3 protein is CASSDTSGSPNEQFF. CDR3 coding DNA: TGTGCCAGCAGCGATACTAGCGGGAGTCCCAATGAGCAGTTCTTC.

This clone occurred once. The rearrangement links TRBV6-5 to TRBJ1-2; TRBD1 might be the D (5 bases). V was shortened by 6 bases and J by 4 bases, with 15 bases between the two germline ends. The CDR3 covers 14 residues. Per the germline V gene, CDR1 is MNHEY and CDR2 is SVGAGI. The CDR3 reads CASRSRGQGYGYTF. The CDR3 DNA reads TGTGCCAGCAGGTCCCGTGGGCAGGGCTATGGCTACACCTTC.

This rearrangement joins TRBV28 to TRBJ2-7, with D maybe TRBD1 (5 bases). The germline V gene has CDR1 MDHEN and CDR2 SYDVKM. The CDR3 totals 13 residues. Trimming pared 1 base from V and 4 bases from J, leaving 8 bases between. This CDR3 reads CASSLSGLYEQYF. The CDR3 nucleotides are TGTGCCAGCAGTTTATCAGGGCTGTACGAGCAGTACTTC. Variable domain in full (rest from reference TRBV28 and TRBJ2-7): DVKVTQSSRYLVKRTGEKVFLECVQDMDHENMFWYRQDPGLGLRLIYFSYDVKMKEKGDIPEGYSVSREKKERFSLILESASTNQTSMYLCASSLSGLYEQYFGPGTRLTVT.

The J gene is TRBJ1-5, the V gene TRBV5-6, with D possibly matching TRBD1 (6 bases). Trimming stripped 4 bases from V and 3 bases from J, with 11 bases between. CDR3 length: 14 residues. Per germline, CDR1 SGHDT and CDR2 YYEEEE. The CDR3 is CASSVNRVNQPQHF. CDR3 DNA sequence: TGTGCCAGCAGCGTTAACAGGGTCAATCAGCCCCAGCATTTT.

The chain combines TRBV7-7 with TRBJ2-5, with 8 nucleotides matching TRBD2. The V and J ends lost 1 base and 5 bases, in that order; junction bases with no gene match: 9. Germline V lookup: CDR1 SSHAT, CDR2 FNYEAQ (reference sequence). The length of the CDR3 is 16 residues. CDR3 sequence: CASSLGVERGSETQYF. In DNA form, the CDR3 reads TGTGCCAGCAGCTTAGGGGTCGAGCGGGGGTCGGAGACCCAGTACTTC. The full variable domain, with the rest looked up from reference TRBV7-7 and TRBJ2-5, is GAGVSQSPRYKVTKRGQDVTLRCDPISSHATLYWYQQALGQGPEFLTYFNYEAQPDKSGLPSDRFSAERPEGSISTLTIQRTEQRDSAMYRCASSLGVERGSETQYFGPGTRLLVL.

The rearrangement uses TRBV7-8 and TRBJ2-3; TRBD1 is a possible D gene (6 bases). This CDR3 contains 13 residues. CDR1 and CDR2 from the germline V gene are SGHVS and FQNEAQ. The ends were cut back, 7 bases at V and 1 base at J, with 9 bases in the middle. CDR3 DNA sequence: TGTGCCAGCAACAGGGTTGGCACAGATACGCAGTATTTT. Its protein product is CASNRVGTDTQYF. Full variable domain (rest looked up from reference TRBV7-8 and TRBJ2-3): GAGVSQSPRYKVAKRGQDVALRCDPISGHVSLFWYQQALGQGPEFLTYFQNEAQLDKSGLPSDRFFAERPEGSVSTLKIQRTQQEDSAVYLCASNRVGTDTQYFGPGTRLTVL.

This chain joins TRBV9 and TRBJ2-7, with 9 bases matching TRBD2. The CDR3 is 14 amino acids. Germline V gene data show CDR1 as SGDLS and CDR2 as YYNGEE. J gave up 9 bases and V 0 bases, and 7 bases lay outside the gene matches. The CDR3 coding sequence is TGTGCCAGCAGCGTAGACGGACTAGCGTCGGGGCAGTACTTC. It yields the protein CASSVDGLASGQYF.

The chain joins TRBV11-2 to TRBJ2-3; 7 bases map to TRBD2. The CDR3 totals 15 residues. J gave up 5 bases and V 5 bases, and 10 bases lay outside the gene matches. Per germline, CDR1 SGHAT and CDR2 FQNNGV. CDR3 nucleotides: TGTGCCAGCAGCGGCCGGGACTACCTTCGAGATACGCAGTATTTT. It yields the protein CASSGRDYLRDTQYF. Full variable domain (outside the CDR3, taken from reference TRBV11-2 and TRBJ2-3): EAGVAQSPRYKIIEKRQSVAFWCNPISGHATLYWYQQILGQGPKLLIQFQNNGVVDDSQLPKDRFSAERLKGVDSTLKIQPAKLEDSAVYLCASSGRDYLRDTQYFGPGTRLTVL.

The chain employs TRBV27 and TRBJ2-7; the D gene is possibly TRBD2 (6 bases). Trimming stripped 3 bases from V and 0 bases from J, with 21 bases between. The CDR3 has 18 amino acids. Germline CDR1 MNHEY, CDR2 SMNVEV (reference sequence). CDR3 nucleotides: TGTGCCAGCAGTTTGTCGCCACCCGGGACTCTCAGCTCCTACGAGCAGTACTTC. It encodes CASSLSPPGTLSSYEQYF.

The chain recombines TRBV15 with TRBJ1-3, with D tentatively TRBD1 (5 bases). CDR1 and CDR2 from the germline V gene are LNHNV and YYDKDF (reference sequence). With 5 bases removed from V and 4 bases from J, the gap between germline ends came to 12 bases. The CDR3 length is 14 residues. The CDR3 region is CATSGGTSGNTIYF. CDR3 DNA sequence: TGTGCCACCAGCGGCGGGACTTCCGGAAACACCATATATTTT.

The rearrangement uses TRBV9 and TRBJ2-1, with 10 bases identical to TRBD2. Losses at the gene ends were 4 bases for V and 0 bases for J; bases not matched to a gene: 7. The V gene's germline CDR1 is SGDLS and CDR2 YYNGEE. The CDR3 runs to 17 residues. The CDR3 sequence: CASSTLAGVRSYNEQFF. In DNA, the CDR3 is TGTGCCAGCAGCACCCTAGCGGGAGTCCGCTCCTACAATGAGCAGTTCTTC.

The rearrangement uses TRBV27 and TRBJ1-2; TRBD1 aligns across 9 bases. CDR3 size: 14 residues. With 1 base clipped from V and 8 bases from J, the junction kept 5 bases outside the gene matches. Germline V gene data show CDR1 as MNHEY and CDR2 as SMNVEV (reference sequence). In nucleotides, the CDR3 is TGTGCCAGCAGTTTATGGGACAGGGAAGGAGGCTACACCTTC. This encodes CASSLWDREGGYTF.

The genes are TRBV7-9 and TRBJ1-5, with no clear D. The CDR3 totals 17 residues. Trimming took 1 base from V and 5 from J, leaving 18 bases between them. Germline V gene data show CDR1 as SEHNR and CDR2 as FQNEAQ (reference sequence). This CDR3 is CASSLGPTGERDQPQHF. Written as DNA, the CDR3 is TGTGCCAGCAGCTTAGGGCCGACCGGGGAAAGGGATCAGCCCCAGCATTTT.

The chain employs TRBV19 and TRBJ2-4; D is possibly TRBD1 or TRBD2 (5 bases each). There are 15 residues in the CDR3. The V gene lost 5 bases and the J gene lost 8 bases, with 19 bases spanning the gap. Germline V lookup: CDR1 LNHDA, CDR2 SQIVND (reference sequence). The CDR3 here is CASSGRDPRQDIQYF. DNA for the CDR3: TGTGCCAGTAGTGGCCGGGACCCCCGCCAGGACATTCAGTACTTC.

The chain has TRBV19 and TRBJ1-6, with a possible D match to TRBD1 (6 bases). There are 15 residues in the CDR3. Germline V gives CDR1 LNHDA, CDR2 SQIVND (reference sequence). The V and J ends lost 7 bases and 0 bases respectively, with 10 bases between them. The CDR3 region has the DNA TGTGCCAGTACCCAAGGGGGCTCCTATAATTCACCCCTCCACTTT. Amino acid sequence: CASTQGGSYNSPLHF.

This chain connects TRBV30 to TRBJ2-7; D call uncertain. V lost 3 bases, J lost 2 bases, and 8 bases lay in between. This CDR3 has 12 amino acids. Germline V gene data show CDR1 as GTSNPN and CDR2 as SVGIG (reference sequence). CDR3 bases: TGTGCCTGGAGACACCGTACCTACGAGCAGTACTTC. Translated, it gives CAWRHRTYEQYF.

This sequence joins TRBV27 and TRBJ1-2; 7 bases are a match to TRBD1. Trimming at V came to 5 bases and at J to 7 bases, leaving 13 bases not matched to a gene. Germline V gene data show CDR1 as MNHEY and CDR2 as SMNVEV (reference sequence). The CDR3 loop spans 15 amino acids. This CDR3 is CASSPADRVVFGYTF. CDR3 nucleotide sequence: TGTGCCAGCAGTCCGGCCGACAGGGTGGTGTTTGGCTACACCTTC.

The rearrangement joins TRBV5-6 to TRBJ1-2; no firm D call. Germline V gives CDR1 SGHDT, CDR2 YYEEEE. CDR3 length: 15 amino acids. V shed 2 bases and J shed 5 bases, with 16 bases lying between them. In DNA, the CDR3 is TGTGCCAGCAGCTTCCCTATGGTGTCGGCATATGGCTACACCTTC. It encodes CASSFPMVSAYGYTF.

In nucleotides, the CDR3 is TGTGCCAGCAGCTCCTCTACATGGCGGTCGATACCCCTCCACTTT. Encoded protein: CASSSSTWRSIPLHF. The rearrangement joins TRBV7-6 to TRBJ1-6; the D is unclear. The CDR3 covers 15 residues. The germline CDR1 and CDR2 sequences are SGHVS and FNYEAQ. V lost 4 bases, J lost 12 bases, and 19 bases lay in between. The whole variable domain, remainder taken from reference TRBV7-6 and TRBJ1-6, is GAGVSQSPRYKVTKRGQDVALRCDPISGHVSLYWYRQALGQGPEFLTYFNYEAQQDKSGLPNDRFSAERPEGSISTLTIQRTEQRDSAMYRCASSSSTWRSIPLHFGNGTRLTVT.

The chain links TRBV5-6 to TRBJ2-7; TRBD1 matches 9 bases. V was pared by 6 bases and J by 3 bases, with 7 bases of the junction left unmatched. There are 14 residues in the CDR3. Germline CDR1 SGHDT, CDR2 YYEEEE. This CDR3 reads CASKVGTGIYEQYF. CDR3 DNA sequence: TGTGCCAGCAAGGTGGGGACAGGGATCTACGAGCAGTACTTC.

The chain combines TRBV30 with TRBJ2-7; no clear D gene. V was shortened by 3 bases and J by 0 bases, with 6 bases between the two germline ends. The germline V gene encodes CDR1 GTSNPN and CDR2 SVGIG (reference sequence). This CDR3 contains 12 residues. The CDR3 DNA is TGTGCCTGGAGCCCCAGCTCCTACGAGCAGTACTTC. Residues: CAWSPSSYEQYF.

CDR3 in DNA: TGTGCCAGCAGTGAATCGGCCAGGGGGGGACCCCAGCATTTT. Encoded protein: CASSESARGGPQHF. The chain couples TRBV6-1 to TRBJ1-5; TRBD1 matches at 7 bases. The germline V gene encodes CDR1 MNHNS and CDR2 SASEGT. Trimming cost V 2 bases and J 10 bases; bases outside gene matches: 8. The CDR3 totals 14 residues.

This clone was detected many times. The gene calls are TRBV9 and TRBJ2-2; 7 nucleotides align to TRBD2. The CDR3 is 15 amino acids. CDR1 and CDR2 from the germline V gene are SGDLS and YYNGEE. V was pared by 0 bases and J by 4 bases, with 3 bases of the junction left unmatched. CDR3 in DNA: TGTGCCAGCAGCGTAGCTCCGGGGGGCACCGGGGAGCTGTTTTTT. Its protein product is CASSVAPGGTGELFF. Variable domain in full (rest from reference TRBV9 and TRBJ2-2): DSGVTQTPKHLITATGQRVTLRCSPRSGDLSVYWYQQSLDQGLQFLIQYYNGEERAKGNILERFSAQQFPDLHSELNLSSLELGDSALYFCASSVAPGGTGELFFGEGSRLTVL.